One and the same sample provided the 3 T cell receptor beta chains below, sequenced in a study of CD8+CD57+ T cells in acquired aplastic anemia (dated by TCRdb to 2016 to 2019). Data came from an Illumina HiSeq 2000. TCR beta VDJ combination and CDR3 sequence profiling used genomic DNA as the template. The public reads were quality trimmed at Q25 with fastp and then assembled into clones with MiXCR by TCRdb, keeping productive beta chains. CDR3 protein sequences are deduplicated, and each keeps its most common genes and DNA. Present in this sample are 160,000 or so distinct CDR3 sequences, less than 60% of which were seen just once. The ten largest account for 0.85% to 1.3% of the sample. The patients picked for sequencing were ones in whom flow cytometry had shown an expansion of CD8+CD57+ cells. The specimen was sorted CD4+, CD8+, or CD8+CD57+ T cells (not recorded which) from PBMCs. These receptors were obtained from a human donor with aplastic anemia.

This clonotype was picked up many times. V and J are TRBV20-1 and TRBJ2-5; tentative D call: TRBD2 (7 bases). V gave up 7 bases and J gave up 5 bases, with 14 bases separating them. Germline CDR1 reads DFQATT; CDR2 reads SNEGSKA (reference sequence). This CDR3 has 12 residues. CDR3 sequence reads: CSGGGGVETQYF. CDR3 nucleotide sequence: TGCAGTGGAGGGGGGGGGGTGGAGACCCAGTACTTC.

This clonotype has at least ten counts. The rearrangement uses TRBV6-5 and TRBJ2-7; D call uncertain. Trimming stripped 2 bases from V and 5 bases from J, with 4 bases between. The CDR3 runs to 11 residues. Germline assignment: CDR1 MNHEY and CDR2 SVGAGI. CDR3 bases: TGTGCCAGCAGTTACGAGGACGAGCAGTACTTC. It yields the protein CASSYEDEQYF.

This clonotype occurred many times. The rearrangement uses TRBV6-5 and TRBJ2-7; D not certain. V was trimmed by 4 bases and J by 0 bases, leaving 7 bases between them. CDR3 length: 13 residues. Germline-derived CDR1 and CDR2 are MNHEY and SVGAGI. CDR3 region: CASSWQPSYEQYF. CDR3 coding DNA: TGTGCCAGCAGTTGGCAGCCCTCCTACGAGCAGTACTTC.